This paragraph reports one TCR beta chain. This clonotype was seen a handful of times. Its binding antigen is unknown. No base quality information exists; no much larger clone differs at one position. Profiling of TCR beta VDJ combinations and CDR3 sequences used genomic DNA as the template. TCR repertoire sequencing was run on an Illumina HiSeq 2000. In the paper's pipeline: TRBV/TRBJ rearrangement plots, CDR3 size and DJ length profiles, and Simpson's diversity index were used to evaluate the repertoires. The most abundant DNA sequence in the deep sequencing data was defined as the immunodominant clone. CDR3 amino acid sequences were screened for sharing across subjects and were compared with published repertoires and the VDJdb database. TCRdb reran the public reads through fastp at Q25 and MiXCR, keeping productive beta chains. All rows with the same CDR3 protein become a single entry with the most common DNA and genes. The V and J calls were not made by the authors but by TCRdb's processing. For this sample the table gives hundreds of thousands of distinct CDR3 sequences, of which around 68% were detected only once. 4% of the sample lies in the top ten.

The sample originates from a study of CD8+CD57+ T cells in acquired aplastic anemia (dated by TCRdb to between 2018 and 2020). Looking at the study overall: Extracted DNA from sorted CD4+ and CD8+ cells averaged around 3.2 ug, ranging from roughly 0.2 to 30 ug. An average of roughly 10 million reads for CD4+ cells and approximately 11 million reads for CD8+ cells was obtained from healthy donor samples. The research as a whole found: No significant difference in CD8+ Simpson's diversity was found between patients and healthy controls (P=0.060). Fewer than 30 CD8+ CDR3 sequences were found in both patients and controls but appeared to be highly expressed in patients and within the immunodominant clones of the patients.

Measured from the cysteine to the phenylalanine, the CDR3 is 16 residues long. CDR3 DNA only is kept here, 48 bases in frame from base 1. CDR1 and CDR2, per the germline V gene, are MGHDK and SYGVNS. Germline trimming amounts to 2 bases on V and 3 bases on J, with 5 as the count of junction bases outside the gene matches. TCR repertoires of sorted CD4+ and CD8+ blood T cells from severe aplastic anemia patients and healthy subjects were deep-sequenced in the study. Ficoll-Paque density gradient centrifugation was used to isolate peripheral blood mononuclear cells. CD4+ and CD8+ T cells were sorted by FACS or magnetic beads before DNA extraction.

Sample: sorted CD4+, CD8+, or CD8+CD57+ T cells (not recorded which) from PBMCs. The TCR sequence derives from a human donor in good health, serving as a control. Recombination joined TRBV25-1 with TRBJ2-3; 10 bases in the middle match TRBD2. The CDR3 region has the sequence CASSEPAGGLTDTQYF. The nucleotides read TGTGCCAGCAGTGAACCAGCGGGGGGGCTGACAGATACGCAGTATTTT.